These T cell receptor beta chains were read from a single sample in a study of post-analysis software for immune sequencing data. TCRdb independently ran MiXCR on the PCR reads; one entry per CDR3 protein. Of 450,000 or so distinct CDR3 sequences listed, around 40% are singletons. Input material: blood. The receptors originated from a girl between 10 and 17 years old with multiple sclerosis. The conserved cysteine and the conserved F or W are not part of the CDR3 here. The size field is filled for only some rows; it gives once, few, many or a size class.

v_gene,j_gene,abundance,CDR3aa
TRBV5-1,TRBJ1-2,few,ASSWTGLNYGYT
TRBV7-7,TRBJ2-1,few,ASSWGTGGSDEQF
TRBV7-2,TRBJ2-7,.,ASSLDPAGYEQY
TRBV29-1,TRBJ2-4,.,SVTPPGGENIQY
TRBV3-1,TRBJ2-1,few,ASSQGWGLADNEQF
TRBV4-1,TRBJ2-1,few,ASSQGSYNEQF
TRBV20-1,TRBJ2-1,few,SAIGWGQGISGSPDEQF
TRBV7-7,TRBJ2-7,once,ASSLDPLSYEQY
TRBV27,TRBJ2-5,.,ASGGTVQETQY
TRBV7-6,TRBJ2-7,few,ASSPVLAGSYEQY
TRBV12-3/TRBV12-4,TRBJ2-7,few,ASNTRDTYEQY
TRBV12-3/TRBV12-4,TRBJ1-2,once,ASSLGGDGGYT
TRBV9,.,.,ASSALPGSTYEQY
TRBV12-3/TRBV12-4,TRBJ1-2,.,ASNIRTGIYGYT
TRBV5-1,TRBJ2-3,few,ASSRGGREDTQY
TRBV3-1,TRBJ2-1,.,ASSQDSSRGVETQF
TRBV20-1,TRBJ2-1,.,SAAAGADLNEQF
TRBV20-1,TRBJ2-1,.,SAREWTREF
TRBV27,TRBJ1-2,few,ASSPEGRGSYGYT
TRBV20-1,TRBJ2-3,.,SARAGVSGTDTQY
TRBV7-3,TRBJ2-5,few,ASSPGLNQETQY
TRBV7-2,TRBJ1-1,.,ASSPNGGRGTEAF
TRBV7-2,TRBJ2-1,.,ASRTGRGSGNEQF
TRBV20-1,TRBJ2-1,.,SARDLLAGVYNEQF